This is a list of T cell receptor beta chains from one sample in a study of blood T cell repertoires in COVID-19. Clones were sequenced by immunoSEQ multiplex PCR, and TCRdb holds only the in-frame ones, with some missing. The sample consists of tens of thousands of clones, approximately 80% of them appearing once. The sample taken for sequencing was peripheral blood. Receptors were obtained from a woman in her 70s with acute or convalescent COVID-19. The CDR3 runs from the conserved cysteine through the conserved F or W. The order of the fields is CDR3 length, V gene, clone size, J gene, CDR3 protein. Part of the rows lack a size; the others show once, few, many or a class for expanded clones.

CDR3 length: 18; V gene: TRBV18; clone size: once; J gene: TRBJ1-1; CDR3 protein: CASSPPNRDRGLNTEAFF
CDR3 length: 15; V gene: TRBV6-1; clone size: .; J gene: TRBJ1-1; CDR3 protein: CASSEGGQIYTEAFF
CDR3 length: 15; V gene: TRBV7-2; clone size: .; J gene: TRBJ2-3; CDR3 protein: CASSPQAGGSDTQYF
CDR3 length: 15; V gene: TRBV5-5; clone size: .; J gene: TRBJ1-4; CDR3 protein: CASSPRTGMDEKLFF
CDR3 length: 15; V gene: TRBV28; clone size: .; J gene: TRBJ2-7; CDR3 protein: CATQIPGESSYEQYF
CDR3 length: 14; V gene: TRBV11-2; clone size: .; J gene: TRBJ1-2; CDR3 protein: CASSPQGAVYGYTF
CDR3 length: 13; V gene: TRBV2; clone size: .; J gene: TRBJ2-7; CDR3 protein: CASRAGTYYEQYF
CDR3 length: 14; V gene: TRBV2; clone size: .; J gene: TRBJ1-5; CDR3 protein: CASSPLYPNQPQHF
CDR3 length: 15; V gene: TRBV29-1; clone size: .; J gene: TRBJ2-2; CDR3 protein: CSVVPDRAVTGELFF
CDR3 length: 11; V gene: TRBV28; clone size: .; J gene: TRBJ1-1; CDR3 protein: CASSLFLLAFF
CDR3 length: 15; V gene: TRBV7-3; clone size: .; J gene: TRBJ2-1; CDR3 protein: CASSLGRSAYNEQFF
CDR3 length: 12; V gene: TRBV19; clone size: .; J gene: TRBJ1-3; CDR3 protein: CASTSRVDTIYF
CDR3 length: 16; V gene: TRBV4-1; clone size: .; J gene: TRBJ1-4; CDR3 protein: CASSQLQGAFNEKLFF
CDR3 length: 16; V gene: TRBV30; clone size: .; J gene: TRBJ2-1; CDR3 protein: CAWSALGANLYNEQFF
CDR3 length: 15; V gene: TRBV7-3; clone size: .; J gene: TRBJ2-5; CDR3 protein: CASSLRPDRQETQYF
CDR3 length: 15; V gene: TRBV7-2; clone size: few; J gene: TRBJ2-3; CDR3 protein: CASSFGLAGTDTQYF
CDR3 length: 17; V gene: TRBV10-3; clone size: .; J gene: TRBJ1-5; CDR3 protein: CAISDPGQGGFMQPQHF
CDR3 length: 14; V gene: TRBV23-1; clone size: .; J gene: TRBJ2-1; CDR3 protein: CASSQSSSYNEQFF
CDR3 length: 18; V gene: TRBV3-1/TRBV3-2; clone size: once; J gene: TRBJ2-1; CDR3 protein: CASSQPIWRGAAYNEQFF
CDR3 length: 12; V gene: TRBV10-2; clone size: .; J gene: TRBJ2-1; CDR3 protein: CASSGGAWEQFF
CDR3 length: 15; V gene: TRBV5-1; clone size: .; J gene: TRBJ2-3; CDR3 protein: CASSIDRAGTDTQYF
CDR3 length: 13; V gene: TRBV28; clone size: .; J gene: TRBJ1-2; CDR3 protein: CASSSQRWGGYTF
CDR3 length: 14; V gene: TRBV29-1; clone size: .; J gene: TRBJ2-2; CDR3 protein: CSARQATSTGELFF
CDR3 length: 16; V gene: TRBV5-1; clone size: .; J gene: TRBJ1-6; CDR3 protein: CASSLAGGRFGAPLHF
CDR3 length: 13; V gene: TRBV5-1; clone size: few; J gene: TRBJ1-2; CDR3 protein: CASSLGGDYGYTF
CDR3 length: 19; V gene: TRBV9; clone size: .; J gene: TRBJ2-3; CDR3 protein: CASSVRFGGGGGIGDTQYF
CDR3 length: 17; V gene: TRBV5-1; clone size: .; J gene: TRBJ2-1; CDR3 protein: CASSPPGLAGGPSEQFF
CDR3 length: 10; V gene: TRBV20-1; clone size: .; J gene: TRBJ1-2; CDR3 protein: CSARGPGYTF
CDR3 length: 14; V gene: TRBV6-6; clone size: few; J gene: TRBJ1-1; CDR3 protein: CASSPGRGNTEAFF
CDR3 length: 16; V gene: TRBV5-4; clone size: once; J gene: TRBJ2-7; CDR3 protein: CASSLSRGMVDYEQYF
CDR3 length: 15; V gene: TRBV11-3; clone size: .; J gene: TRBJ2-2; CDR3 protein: CASSTLAGVTGELFF
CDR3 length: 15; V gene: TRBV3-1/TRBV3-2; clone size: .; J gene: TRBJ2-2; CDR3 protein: CASSQVYISTGELFF
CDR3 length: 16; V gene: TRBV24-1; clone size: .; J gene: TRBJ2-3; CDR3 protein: CATSETSGGEPDTQYF
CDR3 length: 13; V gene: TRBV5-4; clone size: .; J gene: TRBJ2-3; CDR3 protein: CASGAGGTDTQYF
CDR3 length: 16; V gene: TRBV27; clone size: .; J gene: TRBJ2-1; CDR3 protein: CASSSDRGRPYNEQFF
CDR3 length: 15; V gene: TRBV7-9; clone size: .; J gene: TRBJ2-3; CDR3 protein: CASSLLAGVPDTQYF
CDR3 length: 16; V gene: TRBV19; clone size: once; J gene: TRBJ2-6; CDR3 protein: CASSVLRGNGANVLTF
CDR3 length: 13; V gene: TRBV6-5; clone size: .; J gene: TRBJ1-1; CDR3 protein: CASSQRANTEAFF
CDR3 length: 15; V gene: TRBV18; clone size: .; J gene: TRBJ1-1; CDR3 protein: CASSPPNRANTEAFF
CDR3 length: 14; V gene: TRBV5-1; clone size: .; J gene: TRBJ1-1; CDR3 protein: CASSPTGENTEAFF
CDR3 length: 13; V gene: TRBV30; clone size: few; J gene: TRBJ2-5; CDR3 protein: CAWSPTGGETQYF